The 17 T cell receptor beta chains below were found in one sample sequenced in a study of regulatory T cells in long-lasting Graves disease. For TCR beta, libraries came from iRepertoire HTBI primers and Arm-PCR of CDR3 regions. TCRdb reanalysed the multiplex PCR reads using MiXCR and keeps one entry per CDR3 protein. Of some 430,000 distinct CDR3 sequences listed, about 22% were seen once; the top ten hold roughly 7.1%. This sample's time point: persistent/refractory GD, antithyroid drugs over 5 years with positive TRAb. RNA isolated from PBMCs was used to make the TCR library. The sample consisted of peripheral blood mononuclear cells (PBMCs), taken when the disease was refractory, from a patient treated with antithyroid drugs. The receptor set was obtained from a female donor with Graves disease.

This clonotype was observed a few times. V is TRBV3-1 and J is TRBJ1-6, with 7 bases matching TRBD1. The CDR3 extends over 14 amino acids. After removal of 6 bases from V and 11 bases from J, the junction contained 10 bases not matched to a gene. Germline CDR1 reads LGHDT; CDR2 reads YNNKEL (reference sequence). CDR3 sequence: CASRNTGALAPLHF. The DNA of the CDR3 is TGTGCCAGCAGAAACACAGGGGCCTTGGCACCCCTCCACTTT.

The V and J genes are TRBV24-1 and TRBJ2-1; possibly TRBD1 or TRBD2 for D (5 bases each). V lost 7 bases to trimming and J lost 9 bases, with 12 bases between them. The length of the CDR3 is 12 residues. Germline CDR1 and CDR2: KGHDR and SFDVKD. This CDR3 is CATRTGGGEQFF. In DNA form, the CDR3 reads TGTGCCACCAGGACGGGTGGGGGTGAGCAGTTCTTC.

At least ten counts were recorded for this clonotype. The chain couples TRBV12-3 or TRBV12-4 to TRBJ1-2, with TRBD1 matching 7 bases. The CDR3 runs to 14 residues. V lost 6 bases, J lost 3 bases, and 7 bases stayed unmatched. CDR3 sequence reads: CASSADRRYYGYTF. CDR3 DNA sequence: TGTGCCAGCAGCGCGGACAGGCGATACTATGGCTACACCTTC.

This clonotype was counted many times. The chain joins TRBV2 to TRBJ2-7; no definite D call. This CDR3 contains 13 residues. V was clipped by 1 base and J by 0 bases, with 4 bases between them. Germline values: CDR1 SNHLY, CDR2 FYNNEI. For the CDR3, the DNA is TGTGCCAGCAGTGAAGGGAACTCCTACGAGCAGTACTTC. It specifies CASSEGNSYEQYF.

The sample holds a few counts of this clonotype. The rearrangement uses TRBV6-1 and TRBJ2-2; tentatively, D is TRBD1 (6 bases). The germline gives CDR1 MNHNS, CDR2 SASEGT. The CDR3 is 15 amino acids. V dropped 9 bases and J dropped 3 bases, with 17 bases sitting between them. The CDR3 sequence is CASYNREKDTGELFF. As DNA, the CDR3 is TGTGCCAGTTATAACAGGGAGAAGGACACCGGGGAGCTGTTTTTT.

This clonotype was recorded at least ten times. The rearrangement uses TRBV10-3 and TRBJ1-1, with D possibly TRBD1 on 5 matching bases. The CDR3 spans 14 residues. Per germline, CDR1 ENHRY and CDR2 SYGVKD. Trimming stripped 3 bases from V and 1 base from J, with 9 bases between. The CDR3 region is CAISDTRGNTEAFF. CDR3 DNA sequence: TGTGCCATCAGTGACACAAGGGGGAACACTGAAGCTTTCTTT.

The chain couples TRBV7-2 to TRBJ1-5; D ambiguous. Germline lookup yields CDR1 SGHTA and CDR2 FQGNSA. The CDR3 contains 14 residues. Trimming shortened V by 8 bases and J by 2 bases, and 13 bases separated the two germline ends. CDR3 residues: CASQGNGGNQPQHF. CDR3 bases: TGTGCCAGCCAAGGCAACGGGGGCAATCAGCCCCAGCATTTT.

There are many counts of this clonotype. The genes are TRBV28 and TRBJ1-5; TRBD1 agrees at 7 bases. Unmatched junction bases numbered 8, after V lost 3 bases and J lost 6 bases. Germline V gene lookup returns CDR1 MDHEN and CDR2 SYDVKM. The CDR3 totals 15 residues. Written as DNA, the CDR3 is TGTGCCAGCAGTTTCCCGGGGACAGTCAGTCAGCCCCAGCATTTT. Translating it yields CASSFPGTVSQPQHF. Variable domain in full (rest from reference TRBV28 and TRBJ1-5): DVKVTQSSRYLVKRTGEKVFLECVQDMDHENMFWYRQDPGLGLRLIYFSYDVKMKEKGDIPEGYSVSREKKERFSLILESASTNQTSMYLCASSFPGTVSQPQHFGDGTRLSIL.

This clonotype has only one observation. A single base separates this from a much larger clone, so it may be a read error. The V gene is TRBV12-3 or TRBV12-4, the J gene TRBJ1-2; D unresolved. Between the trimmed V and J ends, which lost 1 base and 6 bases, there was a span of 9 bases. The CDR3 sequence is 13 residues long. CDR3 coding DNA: TGTGCCAGCAGTTTAGGGCCCTTTAATGGCTACACCTTC. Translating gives CASSLGPFNGYTF.

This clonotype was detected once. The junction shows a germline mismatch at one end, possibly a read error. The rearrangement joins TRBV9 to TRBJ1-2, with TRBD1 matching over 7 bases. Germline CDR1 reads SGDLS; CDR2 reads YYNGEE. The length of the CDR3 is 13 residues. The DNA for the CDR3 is TGTGCCAGCAGCGTGACAGGGAACTATAGCTACACCTTC. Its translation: CASSVTGNYSYTF.

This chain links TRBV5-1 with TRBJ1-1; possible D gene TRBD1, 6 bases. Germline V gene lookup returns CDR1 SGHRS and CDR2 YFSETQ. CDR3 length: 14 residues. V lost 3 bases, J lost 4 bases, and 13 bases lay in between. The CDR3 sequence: CASSSGQLVTEAFF. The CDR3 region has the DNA TGCGCCAGCAGCTCGGGACAATTGGTCACTGAAGCTTTCTTT. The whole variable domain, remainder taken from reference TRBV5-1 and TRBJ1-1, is KAGVTQTPRYLIKTRGQQVTLSCSPISGHRSVSWYQQTPGQGLQFLFEYFSETQRNKGNFPGRFSGRQFSNSRSEMNVSTLELGDSALYLCASSSGQLVTEAFFGQGTRLTVV.

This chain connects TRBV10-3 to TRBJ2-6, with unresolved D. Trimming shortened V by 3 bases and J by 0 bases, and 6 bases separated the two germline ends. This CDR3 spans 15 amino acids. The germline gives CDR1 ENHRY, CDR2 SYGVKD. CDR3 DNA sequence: TGTGCCATCAGTGACAAAGACTCTGGGGCCAACGTCCTGACTTTC. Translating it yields CAISDKDSGANVLTF.

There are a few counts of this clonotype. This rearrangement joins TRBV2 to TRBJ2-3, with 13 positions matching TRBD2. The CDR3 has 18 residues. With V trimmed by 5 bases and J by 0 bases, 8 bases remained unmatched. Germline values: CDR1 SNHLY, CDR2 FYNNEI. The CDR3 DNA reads TGTGCCAGCAGTACCTCCGGGACTAGCGGGACGAGCACAGATACGCAGTATTTT. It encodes CASSTSGTSGTSTDTQYF.

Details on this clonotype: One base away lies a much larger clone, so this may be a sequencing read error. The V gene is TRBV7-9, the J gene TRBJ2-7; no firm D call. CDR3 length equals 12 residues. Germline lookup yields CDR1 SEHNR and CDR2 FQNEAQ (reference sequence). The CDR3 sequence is CANSLGWHEQYF. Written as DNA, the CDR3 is TGTGCCAACAGCTTAGGGTGGCACGAGCAGTACTTC.

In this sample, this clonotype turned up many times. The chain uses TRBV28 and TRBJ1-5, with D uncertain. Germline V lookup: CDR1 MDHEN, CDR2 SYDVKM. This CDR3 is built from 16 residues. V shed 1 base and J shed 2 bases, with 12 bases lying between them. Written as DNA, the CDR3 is TGTGCCAGCAGTTTATCTCTGGGTATGGGCAATCAGCCCCAGCATTTT. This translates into CASSLSLGMGNQPQHF.

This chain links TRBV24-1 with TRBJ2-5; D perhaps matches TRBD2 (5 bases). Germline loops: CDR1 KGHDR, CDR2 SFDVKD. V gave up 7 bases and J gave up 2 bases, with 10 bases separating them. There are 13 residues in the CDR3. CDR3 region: CATRDGEQETQYF. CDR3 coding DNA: TGTGCCACCAGGGACGGGGAACAAGAGACCCAGTACTTC.

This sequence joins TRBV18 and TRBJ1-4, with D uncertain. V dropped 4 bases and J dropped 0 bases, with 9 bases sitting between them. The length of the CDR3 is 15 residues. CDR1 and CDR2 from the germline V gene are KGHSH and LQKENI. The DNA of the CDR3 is TGTGCCAGCTCACTCATAGGAGCAACTAATGAAAAACTGTTTTTT. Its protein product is CASSLIGATNEKLFF.